This TCR beta chain was identified during a study of tumor and adjacent non-tumor tissue in lung cancer. About the research overall: Stage I to III disease affected roughly ten men and 4 or 5 women aged 31 to 76. General study results and limits: Top 100 clones took a larger repertoire share in normal lung.

Three rounds of nested PCR, following a modified ARM-PCR protocol, produced the TCRbeta library. Via MiXCR, TCRdb re-called the multiplex PCR reads, giving one row per CDR3 protein. Of over 130,000 distinct CDR3 sequences listed, approximately 64% were seen once; the top ten hold roughly 20%. This clonotype was found many times. Its antigen is still unknown. The template was RNA from unsorted bulk tissue. This clonotype was sampled from a man aged 55 to 70 with small cell lung cancer. Sequencing was performed on lung tumor tissue.

CDR3 residues: CSARNPWGSGANVLTF. CDR3 coding DNA: TGCAGTGCTAGAAATCCGTGGGGTTCTGGGGCCAACGTCCTGACTTTC. V and J are TRBV20-1 and TRBJ2-6; no clear D gene. Trimming removed 2 bases at V and 1 base at J, with 12 bases between. The CDR3 runs to 16 residues. Looked up from germline, CDR1 is DFQATT and CDR2 is SNEGSKA (reference sequence).